Listed below are T cell receptor beta chains from one sample, sequenced in a study of cytomegalovirus exposure and HLA in healthy donors. Profiled with immunoSEQ multiplex PCR; TCRdb holds only in-frame clones, not every one. The sample holds 130,000 or so clones, approximately 80% seen once. The specimen was PBMCs. The receptor set was obtained from a woman aged 40 to 50 in good health and CMV-seronegative. Both conserved end residues are part of each CDR3. Fields, in order: D gene, V gene, clone size, J gene, CDR3 protein, CDR3 DNA. A D gene is named only where the DNA matches it firmly. Where a row states a size, it is once, few, many or the class of an expanded clone; other rows omit it.

-,TRBV28,-,TRBJ2-7,CASSSGARQVSYEQYF,TGTGCCAGCAGTTCCGGGGCCCGACAGGTATCCTACGAGCAGTACTTC
-,TRBV30,-,TRBJ2-7,CAWSAAGGEQYF,TGTGCCTGGAGTGCCGCCGGGGGCGAGCAGTACTTC
-,TRBV4-3,few,TRBJ1-1,CASSQTPRDGTEAFF,TGCGCCAGCAGCCAAACCCCAAGAGACGGGACTGAAGCTTTCTTT
-,TRBV10-1,few,TRBJ2-5,CASALWGVETQYF,TGCGCCAGCGCCCTATGGGGGGTAGAGACCCAGTACTTC
TRBD1,TRBV5-1,-,TRBJ2-5,CASSFRDRDEETQYF,TGCGCCAGCAGCTTCCGGGACAGGGACGAAGAGACCCAGTACTTC
TRBD1,TRBV6-1,-,TRBJ2-7,CASSEVATGTGGLSSYEQYF,TGTGCCAGCAGTGAAGTGGCTACCGGGACAGGGGGTTTGAGCTCCTACGAGCAGTACTTC
TRBD1,TRBV6-1,-,TRBJ1-6,CASSERLGQKNNSPLHF,TGTGCCAGCAGTGAACGGTTGGGACAGAAGAATAATTCACCCCTCCACTTT
-,TRBV5-1,few,TRBJ1-1,CASSEQNTEAFF,TGCGCCAGCAGCGAGCAGAACACTGAAGCTTTCTTT
TRBD2,TRBV9,-,TRBJ2-3,CASSVAGGGFGTDTQYF,TGTGCCAGCAGCGTAGCTGGGGGGGGTTTCGGCACAGATACGCAGTATTTT
TRBD1,TRBV6-1,-,TRBJ1-4,CASGTGDNEKLFF,TGTGCCAGCGGGACAGGGGATAATGAAAAACTGTTTTTT
-,TRBV5-1,-,TRBJ2-4,CASSGGPYKNIQYF,TGCGCCAGCAGCGGTGGGCCGTACAAAAACATTCAGTACTTC
TRBD1,TRBV18,-,TRBJ2-7,CASSEQGSYEQYF,TGTGCCAGCTCAGAACAGGGGTCCTACGAGCAGTACTTC
TRBD2,TRBV5-1,-,TRBJ2-3,CASIAGGQTDTQYF,TGCGCCAGCATAGCGGGGGGGCAGACAGATACGCAGTATTTT
TRBD2,TRBV5-4,-,TRBJ2-2,CASSPPGLAGGGELFF,TGTGCCAGCAGCCCCCCGGGACTAGCGGGTGGCGGGGAGCTGTTTTTT
-,TRBV7-9,-,TRBJ1-1,CASSSKAGALYTEAFF,TGTGCCAGCAGCTCAAAAGCAGGGGCATTATACACTGAAGCTTTCTTT
TRBD1,TRBV7-2,-,TRBJ1-4,CASYRDRGFF,TGTGCCAGCTACCGGGACAGGGGATTTTTT
TRBD1,TRBV23-1,-,TRBJ1-3,CASSQRDSRRGSGNTIYF,TGCGCCAGCAGTCAAAGGGACAGCCGAAGAGGCTCTGGAAACACCATATATTTT
TRBD1,TRBV13,-,TRBJ2-1,CASSSYQTGSSYNEQFF,TGTGCCAGCAGCTCATACCAGACAGGGAGCTCCTACAATGAGCAGTTCTTC
TRBD1,TRBV6-5,-,TRBJ2-2,CASSWGQAFTGELFF,TGTGCCAGCAGTTGGGGACAGGCATTCACCGGGGAGCTGTTTTTT
TRBD1,TRBV30,-,TRBJ1-1,CAWSNGQGNTEAFF,TGTGCCTGGAGTAACGGACAGGGCAACACTGAAGCTTTCTTT
TRBD1,TRBV28,few,TRBJ1-5,CASSLWAGGSYRPQHF,TGTGCCAGCAGTTTATGGGCAGGGGGTTCCTATCGTCCCCAGCATTTT
-,TRBV6-5,-,TRBJ1-1,CASSSAAGGRTEAFF,TGTGCCAGCAGTTCCGCAGCGGGGGGCAGAACTGAAGCTTTCTTT
-,TRBV27,-,TRBJ2-7,CASSLSPTASGYEQYF,TGTGCCAGCAGTTTATCCCCAACGGCGTCGGGATACGAGCAGTACTTC
TRBD2,TRBV5-1,-,TRBJ2-5,CASSFGLAGSQETQYF,TGCGCCAGCAGTTTTGGACTAGCGGGTTCTCAAGAGACCCAGTACTTC
-,TRBV6-5,-,TRBJ1-1,CASSYGGLKAFF,TGTGCCAGCAGTTACGGGGGACTAAAGGCTTTCTTT
-,TRBV9,once,TRBJ1-4,CASSVDAGSGEKLFF,TGTGCCAGCAGCGTAGATGCAGGGTCGGGTGAAAAACTGTTTTTT
-,TRBV11-2,-,TRBJ1-6,CASSLQRTNSPLHF,TGTGCCAGCAGCTTACAGAGGACAAATTCACCCCTCCACTTT
-,TRBV6-1,-,TRBJ1-1,CASLLDRNTEAFF,TGTGCCAGCCTTTTGGACAGGAACACTGAAGCTTTCTTT
-,TRBV27,-,TRBJ1-2,CASSFRVPNYGYTF,TGTGCCAGCAGTTTCCGGGTCCCTAACTATGGCTACACCTTC
-,TRBV5-1,-,TRBJ2-7,CASSFPGRDVYEQYF,TGCGCCAGCAGCTTCCCGGGCAGGGATGTCTACGAGCAGTACTTC
TRBD2,TRBV5-4,-,TRBJ2-5,CASSLGLAGRETQYF,TGTGCCAGCAGCTTGGGACTAGCGGGGAGAGAGACCCAGTACTTC
TRBD2,TRBV2,-,TRBJ2-3,CASSPQLLAGGTDTQYF,TGTGCCAGCAGTCCCCAATTACTAGCGGGGGGGACAGATACGCAGTATTTT
-,TRBV30,once,TRBJ1-5,CAWSFGQGPGSNQPQHF,TGTGCCTGGAGTTTCGGCCAGGGCCCAGGGAGCAATCAGCCCCAGCATTTT
-,TRBV6-5,-,TRBJ1-6,CASSRGASIPLHF,TGTGCCAGCAGCCGGGGGGCGTCAATACCCCTCCACTTT
-,TRBV4-1,-,TRBJ2-7,CASSHGVSSLDYEQYF,TGCGCCAGCAGCCATGGGGTATCGTCACTAGATTACGAGCAGTACTTC
TRBD2,TRBV5-1,few,TRBJ2-7,CASVAGDEQYF,TGCGCCAGCGTGGCGGGGGACGAGCAGTACTTC
-,TRBV28,-,TRBJ1-2,CASSSEYARGYTF,TGTGCCAGCAGTTCCGAATATGCGCGGGGCTACACCTTC
TRBD1,TRBV5-1,-,TRBJ1-5,CASSHGTGVNQPQHF,TGCGCCAGCAGCCATGGGACAGGAGTTAATCAGCCCCAGCATTTT
-,TRBV7-7,-,TRBJ2-1,CASSSTTGYNEQFF,TGTGCTAGCAGCTCAACGACAGGTTACAATGAGCAGTTCTTC
-,TRBV18,-,TRBJ1-4,CASQQDQEEKLFF,TGTGCCAGCCAACAGGACCAAGAGGAAAAACTGTTTTTT
-,TRBV7-9,-,TRBJ2-5,CATSSQETQYF,TGTGCAACCAGTTCACAAGAGACCCAGTACTTC
-,TRBV2,-,TRBJ2-2,CASSAVARGGTGELFF,TGTGCCAGCAGTGCGGTGGCTCGCGGTGGGACCGGGGAGCTGTTTTTT
-,TRBV6-4,few,TRBJ1-1,CASSDFSDSEAFF,TGTGCCAGCAGTGACTTCAGTGATTCCGAAGCTTTCTTT
-,TRBV5-1,-,TRBJ1-5,CASSFNSNQPQHF,TGCGCCAGCAGCTTCAATAGCAATCAGCCCCAGCATTTT
-,TRBV12-5,-,TRBJ1-2,CASDGQWGPYYGYTF,TGTGCTAGTGACGGACAGTGGGGGCCTTACTATGGCTACACCTTC
TRBD2,TRBV29-1,-,TRBJ2-1,CSGPTSGGPMGAYNEQFF,TGCAGCGGCCCGACTAGCGGGGGGCCCATGGGAGCCTACAATGAGCAGTTCTTC
TRBD1,TRBV6-6,-,TRBJ1-1,CASSAPTGTGNTEAFF,TGTGCCAGCAGTGCTCCGACAGGGACTGGGAACACTGAAGCTTTCTTT
-,TRBV5-4,-,TRBJ1-2,CASSFPRGGDGYTF,TGTGCCAGCAGCTTTCCTAGGGGCGGGGATGGCTACACCTTC
TRBD1,TRBV6-5,few,TRBJ2-7,CASRLRDRGSYEQYF,TGTGCCAGCAGACTCCGGGACAGGGGTTCCTACGAGCAGTACTTC
-,TRBV6-1,-,TRBJ2-7,CASSEWGAYEQYF,TGTGCCAGCAGTGAATGGGGAGCCTACGAGCAGTACTTC
-,TRBV6-4,-,TRBJ2-1,CASSPQGSSYNEQFF,TGTGCCAGCAGCCCCCAGGGGAGCTCCTACAATGAGCAGTTCTTC
TRBD1,TRBV6-5,-,TRBJ2-7,CASSYSNRGDYEQYF,TGTGCCAGCAGTTACTCGAACAGGGGCGACTACGAGCAGTACTTC
-,TRBV19,-,TRBJ1-3,CASSSTGNHFSGNTIYF,TGTGCCAGTAGTTCCACAGGGAATCACTTCTCTGGAAACACCATATATTTT
-,TRBV27,-,TRBJ2-7,CASQNPGLPYEQYF,TGTGCCAGCCAGAACCCGGGACTCCCCTACGAGCAGTACTTC
-,TRBV6-4,-,TRBJ2-6,CASSPQGANVLTF,TGTGCCAGCAGCCCCCAAGGGGCCAACGTCCTGACTTTC
-,TRBV29-1,-,TRBJ1-4,CSVETGDEKLFF,TGCAGCGTTGAAACAGGAGATGAAAAACTGTTTTTT
-,TRBV5-4,few,TRBJ1-1,CASQYGGKSTEAFF,TGTGCCTCTCAGTACGGGGGGAAGAGCACTGAAGCTTTCTTT
-,TRBV14,-,TRBJ1-1,CASSQQGKRNTEAFF,TGTGCCAGCAGCCAACAGGGGAAAAGGAACACTGAAGCTTTCTTT
TRBD2,TRBV5-6,-,TRBJ2-2,CASSLAFWPSGGTGELFF,TGTGCCAGCAGCTTGGCATTTTGGCCTAGCGGGGGTACCGGGGAGCTGTTTTTT
-,TRBV29-1,-,TRBJ1-2,CSVESIRGNYGYTF,TGCAGCGTTGAGAGTATTCGGGGGAATTATGGCTACACCTTC